This T cell receptor beta chain was recovered during a study of cytomegalovirus exposure and HLA in healthy donors. On the study more broadly: The use of the same platform for the 95 to 150 validation repertoires and the roughly 700 first-cohort repertoires was reported by a later analysis.

Measured with immunoSEQ multiplex PCR; TCRdb has only the in-frame clones, and not every one. The sample carries hundreds of thousands of clones, 75% to 90% recorded once. Notes on the study in general: Reported results showed that the classifier diagnosed cytomegalovirus status with high specificity and sensitivity. Rare TCR sequences dominated, though some public TCRs recurred in many donors.

About this clone: The antigen remains undetermined.

Germline-derived CDR1 and CDR2 are PRHDT and FYEKMQ (reference sequence). V was cut by 5 bases and J by 0 bases, with 20 bases left in between. The CDR3 totals 18 residues. The sequence came from a woman in her 30s in good health and CMV-seropositive. Sequencing was carried out using PBMCs. The chain is built from TRBV13 and TRBJ2-1, with D possibly matching TRBD2 (7 bases). CDR3 in amino acids: CASSDLGGGPSSYNEQFF. CDR3 nucleotide sequence: TGTGCCAGCAGCGATTTGGGGGGGGGCCCGAGCTCCTACAATGAGCAGTTCTTC. Using reference TRBV13 and TRBJ2-1 for the parts outside the CDR3, the full variable domain is AAGVIQSPRHLIKEKRETATLKCYPIPRHDTVYWYQQGPGQDPQFLISFYEKMQSDKGSIPDRFSAQQFSDYHSELNMSSLELGDSALYFCASSDLGGGPSSYNEQFFGPGTRLTVL.